The rows below give T cell receptor beta chains drawn from one sample of a study of follicular helper T cells after annual influenza vaccination. The assay was immunoSEQ multiplex PCR, and TCRdb's table has in-frame clones only and misses some. Of 250 to 400 clones listed, around 80% are singletons. Sequencing used CXCR5+ CD38+ circulating T follicular helper cells from blood, obtained on the day of influenza vaccination. These receptors were taken from an adult who received the influenza vaccine. The CDR3 runs from the conserved cysteine through the conserved F or W. The D gene is left open where the match is weak. Not all rows give a size; the values are once, few, many and, for expanded clones, a class.

size,D,V,J,DNA,CDR3
-,-,TRBV6-5,TRBJ2-5,TGTGCCAGCAGTTACTCCTGGGCGAGGGCAGAGACCCAGTACTTC,CASSYSWARAETQYF
once,-,TRBV25-1,TRBJ1-3,TGTGCCAGCAGCCGCGGGGCTGGAAACACCATATATTTT,CASSRGAGNTIYF
-,TRBD1,TRBV7-2,TRBJ1-5,TGTGCCAGCAGCTCACGACAGGGCGGTCAGCCCCAGCATTTT,CASSSRQGGQPQHF
-,TRBD1,TRBV5-1,TRBJ1-6,TGCGCCAGCAGCTCGGACGCAGGGACAGATAATTCACCCCTCCACTTT,CASSSDAGTDNSPLHF
-,-,TRBV6-4,TRBJ1-1,TGTGCCAGCAGTGTGACAGTCTCGAACACTGAAGCTTTCTTT,CASSVTVSNTEAFF
-,-,TRBV11-1,TRBJ1-4,TGTGCCAGCAGCCCGGCGTGGGGGGGGCATGAAAAACTGTTTTTT,CASSPAWGGHEKLFF
-,TRBD2,TRBV11-2,TRBJ2-5,TGTGCCAGCAGCTTAGGGTCCCCCCTAGCGGAAGAGACCCAGTACTTC,CASSLGSPLAEETQYF
-,TRBD1,TRBV28,TRBJ2-7,TGTGCCAGCAGTTTATTAACCGGGACAGCCTACGAGCAGTACTTC,CASSLLTGTAYEQYF
-,-,TRBV6-6,TRBJ2-7,TGTGCCAGCATGGGCAGGAGATACTCCTACGAGCAGTACTTC,CASMGRRYSYEQYF
-,-,TRBV7-2,TRBJ1-2,TGTGCCAGCAGCTTAGCAGCGACAGCAGGCTATGGCTACACCTTC,CASSLAATAGYGYTF
-,-,TRBV18,TRBJ1-3,TGTGCCAGCTCCCACGGGCGGTTCTCTGGAAACACCATATATTTT,CASSHGRFSGNTIYF
-,TRBD1,TRBV6-6,TRBJ2-7,TGTGCCAGCAGTTACGGGGGGACAGGTGGGGGCGAGCAGTACTTC,CASSYGGTGGGEQYF
-,-,TRBV6-5,TRBJ2-7,TGTGCCAGCCGGGGGACTGTCGGTTACGAGCAGTACTTC,CASRGTVGYEQYF
-,TRBD1,TRBV4-1,TRBJ1-2,TGCGCCAGCAGCCAAACCGAGGGGGCGCGGTATGGCTACACCTTC,CASSQTEGARYGYTF
-,-,TRBV13,TRBJ2-5,TGTGCCAGCAGCTTAGGCTCGGGGTTGGGAGAGACCCAGTACTTC,CASSLGSGLGETQYF
-,TRBD1,TRBV5-1,TRBJ2-5,TGCGCCAGCAGAACAGGGGTCGGGGAGACCCAGTACTTC,CASRTGVGETQYF
-,-,TRBV7-2,TRBJ2-5,TGTGCCAGCAGCTTGTCTTGGCGTCCCGGAAAGACCCAGTACTTC,CASSLSWRPGKTQYF
once,-,TRBV6-6,TRBJ2-1,TGTGCCAGCAGGGGAAGCGGACTCGGTCACAATGAGCAGTTCTTC,CASRGSGLGHNEQFF
-,-,TRBV7-5,TRBJ1-1,TGTGTCAGAAGCTTAGAGGGTTTCATGAACACTGAAGCTTTCTTT,CVRSLEGFMNTEAFF
few,-,TRBV19,TRBJ1-6,TGTGCCAGTAGGATCGATCCTAGCTCCTATAATTCACCCCTCCACTTT,CASRIDPSSYNSPLHF
-,-,TRBV9,TRBJ1-1,TGTGCCAGCAGCCCCCGAGGTCACAACACTGAAGCTTTCTTT,CASSPRGHNTEAFF
-,TRBD1,TRBV6-9,TRBJ1-1,TGTGCCAGCACCCAACAGGGGTACACTGAAGCTTTCTTT,CASTQQGYTEAFF
-,-,TRBV1,TRBJ1-2,TGCACCAGCAGCTTAACAGGGGGCGAAGGCTACACCTTC,CTSSLTGGEGYTF
-,-,TRBV5-5,TRBJ1-2,TGTGCCAGCAGCTTGATTCAACAGTTCTTATATGGCTACACCTTC,CASSLIQQFLYGYTF
few,-,TRBV4-2,TRBJ2-7,TGTGCCAGCAGCCAAGGTGCTGCCGGCTCCTACGAGCAGTACTTC,CASSQGAAGSYEQYF
-,-,TRBV29-1,TRBJ2-5,TGCAGCGTTGAAGGAGGAGCCCAAGAGACCCAGTACTTC,CSVEGGAQETQYF
-,TRBD2,TRBV7-2,TRBJ2-7,TGTGCCAGCAGCCCTCAAGTAGCGGGGGGGGCCTACGAGCAGTACTTC,CASSPQVAGGAYEQYF
few,TRBD1,TRBV12-5,TRBJ1-1,TGTGCTAGTGGTTTGGTACTGGACAGGGTTCCCCGCGCTTTCTTT,CASGLVLDRVPRAFF
-,-,TRBV6-6,TRBJ2-7,TGTGCCAGCAGTTACTCGGGTCAGGGAGGAACCGAGCAGTACTTC,CASSYSGQGGTEQYF
-,-,TRBV4-1,TRBJ2-5,TGCGCCAGCAGCCAAGGGGGGGAAGCGACCCAGTACTTC,CASSQGGEATQYF
once,TRBD1,TRBV15,TRBJ1-5,TGTGCCACCAGCAGTAACCGACAGGGCGGTCATCAGCCCCAGCATTTT,CATSSNRQGGHQPQHF
-,-,TRBV1,TRBJ1-2,TGCACCAGCAGACAGGAAAGTTTGTGCGAAAAGACCTATGGCTACACCTTC,CTSRQESLCEKTYGYTF
-,TRBD1,TRBV9,TRBJ2-5,TGTGCCAGCAGCGTAGGAAGGACAGGGGGCGTGGAGACCCAGTACTTC,CASSVGRTGGVETQYF
-,TRBD2,TRBV11-3,TRBJ2-7,TGTGCCAGCAGCCTATCGGGCGGGGGGATCTACGAGCAGTACTTC,CASSLSGGGIYEQYF
-,TRBD1,TRBV5-6,TRBJ1-5,TGTGCCAGCAGCTTTTACAGGGGTACTATGAATCAGCCCCAGCATTTT,CASSFYRGTMNQPQHF
-,-,TRBV10-1,TRBJ1-1,TGCGCCAGCAGAAACAGCCTAACGGGGCAGGCTTTCTTT,CASRNSLTGQAFF
-,-,TRBV11-2,TRBJ2-3,TGTGCCAGCAGCTACGGGTCCGATACGCAGTATTTT,CASSYGSDTQYF
-,-,TRBV27,TRBJ2-1,TGTGCCAGCAGTTTAGGCCAACGGGTCGCCAATGAGCAGTTCTTC,CASSLGQRVANEQFF
-,-,TRBV11-3,TRBJ2-5,TGTGCCAGCAGCTTAGCCGGGCGTCCAGGAGAGACCCAGTACTTC,CASSLAGRPGETQYF
-,-,TRBV4-2,TRBJ2-3,TGTGCCAGCAGCCAAGATGGGACCTTAACTACAGATAAGCAGTATTTT,CASSQDGTLTTDKQYF
-,TRBD2,TRBV7-6,TRBJ2-7,TGTGCCAGCAGCTCCGGACTAGCGGGGGATTCTTCCTACGAGCAGTACTTC,CASSSGLAGDSSYEQYF
-,TRBD1,TRBV5-5,TRBJ2-5,TGTGCCAGCAGCTTCAGGGGGCCTGGAGAGACCCAGTACTTC,CASSFRGPGETQYF
-,TRBD1,TRBV7-2,TRBJ1-3,TGTGCCAGCAGCCAGCGACAGGGAATAGGAAACACCATATATTTT,CASSQRQGIGNTIYF
-,TRBD1,TRBV5-1,TRBJ1-4,TGCGCCAGCAGCCAATACAGGGGGCGAGGTGAAAAACTGTTTTTT,CASSQYRGRGEKLFF
-,TRBD2,TRBV13,TRBJ2-5,TGTGCCAGCAGCTTAGGCCGACTAGCCCGAGAGACCCAGTACTTC,CASSLGRLARETQYF
-,-,TRBV5-6,TRBJ1-1,TGTGCCAGCAGTCGACGCGAATTTGAAGCTTTCTTT,CASSRREFEAFF
-,-,TRBV5-1,TRBJ2-1,TGCGCCAGCAGCTTACAGAACCTCTACAATGAGCAGTTCTTC,CASSLQNLYNEQFF